This note documents a single T cell receptor beta chain sequence. This record belongs to a study of shared clonotypes between healthy human individuals. Clones were sequenced by immunoSEQ multiplex PCR, and TCRdb holds only the in-frame ones, with some missing. The table lists approximately 620,000 clones, around 97% of them singletons, with about 0.06% in the top ten. The V end lost 7 bases, the J end lost 1 base, and 4 bases lay between the germline ends. CDR3 length equals 12 residues. Germline loops: CDR1 LNHDA, CDR2 SQIVND (reference sequence). The sample taken for sequencing was naive CD4+ T cells sorted from blood. Subset denoted: CD45RA+ positively selected. The chain couples TRBV19 to TRBJ2-2, with D unclear. The clonotype originates from a woman aged 25 to 39 in good health. CDR3 sequence (DNA): TGTGCCAGTAATATGAACACCGGGGAGCTGTTTTTT. Protein sequence: CASNMNTGELFF.